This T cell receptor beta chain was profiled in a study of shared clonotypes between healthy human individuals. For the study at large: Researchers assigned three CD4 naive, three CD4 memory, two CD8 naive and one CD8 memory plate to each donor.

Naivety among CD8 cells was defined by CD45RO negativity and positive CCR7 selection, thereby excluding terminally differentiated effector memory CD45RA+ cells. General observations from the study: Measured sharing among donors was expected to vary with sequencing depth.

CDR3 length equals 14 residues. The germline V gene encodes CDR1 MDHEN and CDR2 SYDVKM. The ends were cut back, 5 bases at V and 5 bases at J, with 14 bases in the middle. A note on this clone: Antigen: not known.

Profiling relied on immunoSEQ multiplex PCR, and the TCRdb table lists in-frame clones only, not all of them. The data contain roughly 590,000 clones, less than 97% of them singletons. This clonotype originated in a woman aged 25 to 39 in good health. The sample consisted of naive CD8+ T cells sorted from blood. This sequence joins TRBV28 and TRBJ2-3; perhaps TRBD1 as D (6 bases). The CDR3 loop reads CASSRQVAKDTQYF. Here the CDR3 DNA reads TGTGCCAGCAGTCGACAGGTGGCAAAAGATACGCAGTATTTT.